This T cell receptor (beta chain) was captured by sequencing in a study of technical replicates of blood from several donors (dated by TCRdb to about 2017). The protocol used for the library was the immunoSEQ multiplex PCR assay. TCRdb re-hosts the immuneACCESS table, in-frame sequences only. Its copies lack some clones; in the studies checked, an unresolved V gene accounts for under half of them, and the cause for the rest is not known. In all, the sample holds tens of thousands of clones, and under 95% of those were seen once. The top ten clones comprise about 0.26% of the sample. From a lookup of the germline V gene, CDR1 and CDR2 are MNHEY and SVGAGI. The CDR3, from cysteine to phenylalanine, totals 14 residues. The entry retains the CDR3 DNA only, 42 bases that are in frame from base 1. The junction shows trimming of 5 bases on V and 3 bases on J, plus 13 bases between the germline ends. Worth noting for this clone: The target of this receptor is not known. Per-base quality was not reported, and no clone a single base away is much larger than it.

The receptor was isolated from a human donor in good health. Recombination joined TRBV6-5 with TRBJ1-1, with the D segment identity uncertain. Sequenced material: T cells isolated from PBMCs. The CDR3: CASSPRGVYTEAFF. The nucleotide sequence reads TGTGCCAGCAGTCCACGCGGGGTGTACACTGAAGCTTTCTTT.